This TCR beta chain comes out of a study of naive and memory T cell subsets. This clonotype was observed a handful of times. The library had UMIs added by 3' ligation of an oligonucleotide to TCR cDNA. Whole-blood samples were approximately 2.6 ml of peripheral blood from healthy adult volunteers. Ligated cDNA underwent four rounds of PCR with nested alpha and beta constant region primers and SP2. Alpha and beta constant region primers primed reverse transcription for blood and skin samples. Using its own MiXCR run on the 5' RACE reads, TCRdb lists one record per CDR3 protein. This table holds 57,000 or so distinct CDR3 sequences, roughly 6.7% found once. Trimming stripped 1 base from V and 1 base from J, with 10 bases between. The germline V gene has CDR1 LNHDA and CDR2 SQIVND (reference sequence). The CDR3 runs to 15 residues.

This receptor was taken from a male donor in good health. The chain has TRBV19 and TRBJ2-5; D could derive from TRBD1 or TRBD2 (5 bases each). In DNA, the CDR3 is TGTGCCAGTAGTATAGGGGGGAGCTTCCAAGAGACCCAGTACTTC. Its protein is CASSIGGSFQETQYF.